These 2 T cell receptor beta chains originate from one sample sequenced in a study of cytomegalovirus exposure and HLA in healthy donors. PCR was performed using 60 Vbeta and 13 Jbeta primers. The protocol was immunoSEQ multiplex PCR, while the TCRdb copy is restricted to in-frame clones and leaves out a portion. The top ten hold 0.65% of the sample, which has 170,000 or so clones, 80% seen once. Sequencing was carried out using PBMCs. These receptors all come from a boy younger than 18 in good health and CMV-seronegative.

The chain is built from TRBV11-2 and TRBJ2-7; possibly TRBD1 for D (5 bases). This CDR3 is built from 14 residues. V lost 3 bases and J lost 1, with 10 bases in between. Germline V gives CDR1 SGHAT, CDR2 FQNNGV. CDR3 nucleotides: TGTGCCAGCAGCTTGGCAGGGAAATCCTACGAGCAGTACTTC. Protein product: CASSLAGKSYEQYF.

This clone was observed a handful of times. This chain uses TRBV6-4 with TRBJ2-1, with D unclear. V was shortened by 0 bases and J by 1 base, with 7 bases between the two germline ends. Germline V gene lookup returns CDR1 MRHNA and CDR2 SNTAGT. This CDR3 spans 15 amino acids. DNA for the CDR3: TGTGCCAGCAGTGACTCTTCCAGGTCCTACAATGAGCAGTTCTTC. The encoded protein is CASSDSSRSYNEQFF.